Listed below are T cell receptor beta chains from one sample, sequenced in a study of blood T cells in healthy people across ages. TCRdb independently ran MiXCR on the 5' RACE reads; one entry per CDR3 protein. The repertoire holds 1.5 million to 2 million distinct CDR3 sequences, with roughly 30% as singletons. Sequenced: blood. Source of these receptors: a woman in her 30s in good health. The CDR3 runs from the conserved cysteine through the conserved F or W. D genes are given only for firm matches. Only part of the rows carry a size: once, few, many, or a class if the clone is expanded.

size: NA; V: TRBV11-2; J: TRBJ2-7; D: TRBD1; CDR3: CASSLVRTGGYEQYF; DNA: TGTGCCAGCAGCTTAGTCAGGACAGGGGGCTACGAGCAGTACTTC
size: few; V: TRBV7-9; J: TRBJ2-6; D: NA; CDR3: CASSSLGVLTF; DNA: TGTGCCAGCAGCTCACTTGGCGTCCTGACTTTC
size: NA; V: TRBV9; J: TRBJ1-5; D: NA; CDR3: CASSVGGGFNQPQHF; DNA: TGTGCCAGCAGCGTTGGAGGGGGGTTCAATCAGCCCCAGCATTTT
size: NA; V: TRBV10-2; J: TRBJ2-4; D: NA; CDR3: CASGELKRDIQYF; DNA: TGCGCCAGCGGTGAATTAAAGCGGGACATTCAGTACTTC
size: few; V: TRBV7-9; J: TRBJ2-5; D: TRBD1; CDR3: CASRKQGAIEETQYF; DNA: TGTGCCAGCAGGAAACAGGGGGCAATAGAAGAGACCCAGTACTTC
size: NA; V: TRBV5-1; J: TRBJ2-5; D: NA; CDR3: CASSLGGTVQETQYF; DNA: TGCGCCAGCAGCTTGGGCGGGACAGTTCAAGAGACCCAGTACTTC
size: NA; V: TRBV5-1; J: TRBJ2-5; D: NA; CDR3: CASSMGQGEETQYF; DNA: TGCGCCAGCAGCATGGGACAAGGGGAAGAGACCCAGTACTTC
size: many; V: TRBV20-1; J: TRBJ1-2; D: NA; CDR3: CSADSGEVYGYTF; DNA: TGCAGTGCTGACTCAGGGGAGGTCTATGGCTACACCTTC
size: many; V: TRBV20-1; J: TRBJ2-5; D: TRBD2; CDR3: CSARDNLAGGLGETQYF; DNA: TGCAGTGCTAGAGATAACCTAGCGGGAGGACTTGGAGAGACCCAGTACTTC
size: NA; V: TRBV12-3/TRBV12-4; J: TRBJ1-4; D: NA; CDR3: CASSFRQTYEKLFF; DNA: TGTGCCAGCAGTTTCAGGCAGACCTATGAAAAACTGTTTTTT
size: NA; V: TRBV9; J: TRBJ1-2; D: NA; CDR3: CASSVSKDRSYSYGYTF; DNA: TGTGCCAGCAGCGTCTCTAAAGACAGGAGTTATAGCTATGGCTACACCTTC
size: NA; V: TRBV25-1; J: TRBJ1-2; D: TRBD1; CDR3: CASGDRDWFYGYTF; DNA: TGTGCCAGCGGGGACAGGGATTGGTTCTATGGCTACACCTTC
size: NA; V: TRBV9; J: TRBJ2-5; D: NA; CDR3: CASSVAGVEETQYF; DNA: TGTGCCAGCAGCGTAGCAGGGGTTGAGGAGACCCAGTACTTC
size: NA; V: TRBV12-3/TRBV12-4; J: TRBJ2-5; D: NA; CDR3: CASTSGLQQETQYF; DNA: TGTGCCAGCACGTCGGGACTTCAACAAGAGACCCAGTACTTC
size: many; V: TRBV9; J: TRBJ2-7; D: NA; CDR3: CASSVGYEQYF; DNA: TGTGCCAGCAGCGTAGGCTACGAGCAGTACTTC
size: NA; V: TRBV20-1; J: TRBJ2-2; D: NA; CDR3: CSARGTVTGELFF; DNA: TGCAGTGCTAGAGGGACAGTCACCGGGGAGCTGTTTTTT
size: NA; V: TRBV6-1; J: TRBJ2-7; D: NA; CDR3: CASNGRAGYGYIF; DNA: TGTGCCAGCAACGGCAGGGCAGGTTATGGCTACATCTTC
size: NA; V: TRBV19; J: TRBJ1-1; D: NA; CDR3: CACGSPMNTEAFF; DNA: TGTGCCTGCGGGAGTCCCATGAACACTGAAGCTTTCTTT
size: few; V: TRBV5-1; J: TRBJ2-5; D: NA; CDR3: CASSLAKYQETQYF; DNA: TGCGCCAGCAGCTTGGCAAAGTACCAAGAGACCCAGTACTTC
size: NA; V: TRBV7-7; J: TRBJ2-7; D: NA; CDR3: CASSLEQGWEQYF; DNA: TGTGCCAGCAGCTTAGAACAGGGATGGGAGCAGTACTTC
size: NA; V: TRBV20-1; J: TRBJ1-6; D: NA; CDR3: CSARGHRGPLHF; DNA: TGCAGTGCTAGGGGCCACCGGGGCCCCCTCCACTTT
size: NA; V: TRBV7-3; J: TRBJ1-4; D: NA; CDR3: CASSPPSRLATNEKLFF; DNA: TGTGCCAGCAGTCCCCCTAGCCGGCTTGCAACTAATGAAAAACTGTTTTTT